This record covers a single TCR beta chain. This specimen belongs to a study of CD8 T cells in Susac syndrome. RNA, at roughly 0.5 to 1 ug, was reverse transcribed with random hexamers. TCRdb used MiXCR to reprocess the immunoSEQ multiplex PCR reads, holding one entry per CDR3 protein. The repertoire holds about 300,000 distinct CDR3 sequences, around nine tenths seen once, with 0.18% in the top ten. The sequence came from a human donor with multiple sclerosis. Sample: CD8+ T cells from PBMCs.

In nucleotides, the CDR3 is TGTGCCAGCAGCTTAGAACCAGGGGGGGCTAATGAAAAACTGTTTTTT. Translating it yields CASSLEPGGANEKLFF. The chain carries TRBV7-6 and TRBJ1-4, with 7 bases matching TRBD1. The CDR3 length is 16 residues. Trimming cost V 1 base and J 3 bases; bases outside gene matches: 5. Germline CDR1 reads SGHVS; CDR2 reads FNYEAQ.